This TCR beta chain was obtained from a study of blood T cell repertoires in COVID-19. Either two negative PCRs, clearance, or symptom resolution qualified Cohort 3 donors as recovered. The authors' processing: Estimation of nucleated cell counts was performed using reference gene primer amplification. Sequencing was performed with immunoSEQ multiplex PCR; in TCRdb, only in-frame clones are kept and a portion is missing. Clone size and V and J calls were adopted from that table, with D and trimming inferred from the DNA. Here the sample spans 330,000 or so clones, roughly 87% being singletons. Of note for this clone: At one end, the junction sequence differs from germline, possibly due to a read error.

The CDR3 has 15 residues. From germline, CDR1 is SGDLS and CDR2 YYNGEE. Sequencing input: PBMCs or T cells enriched from blood (not recorded which). The chain couples TRBV9 to TRBJ1-2; D is possibly TRBD1 (6 bases). The TCR comes from a woman in her twenties or thirties who had recovered from COVID-19. This CDR3 is CASSVVTGSSYGYTF. DNA for the CDR3: TGTGCCAGCAGTGTAGTCACAGGGTCTTCCTATGGCTACACCTTC.